A selection of T cell receptor beta chains follows, all from one sample in a study of molecular identifiers for immune sequencing clone quantification. In TCRdb, the PCR reads were re-called with MiXCR into one record per CDR3 protein. The sample has a few hundred thousand distinct CDR3 sequences, roughly 23% seen once. The specimen sequenced was naive CD8+ T cells from blood, with Jurkat cell RNA spiked in. The receptors shown here come from a human donor in good health. Some libraries in this study had Jurkat cell RNA spiked in. Both conserved end residues are part of each CDR3.

cdr3_aa | j_call | v_call
CASSPRTPTHEQYF | TRBJ2-7 | TRBV7-9
CASRTYEQYF | TRBJ2-7 | TRBV25-1
CASGNRGLKNSQPQHF | TRBJ1-5 | TRBV28
CATSAWGSGELFF | TRBJ2-2 | TRBV24-1
CASSLTDDSGANVLTF | TRBJ2-6 | TRBV27
CASSLGEGPGPFF | TRBJ2-1 | TRBV7-2
CASSQQGLGDTQYF | TRBJ2-3 | TRBV7-3
CSADPEQGGTEAFF | TRBJ1-1 | TRBV20-1
CASSQFGTLEGQETQYF | TRBJ2-5 | TRBV9
CASSLVVFSSTGGPDTQYF | TRBJ2-3 | TRBV11-2
CASSQESGRIYEQYF | TRBJ2-7 | TRBV4-3
CASSQHPYGQSNGELFF | TRBJ2-2 | TRBV4-3
CASSQDLDRQETQYF | TRBJ2-5 | TRBV4-3
CASSQPRAQHTYEQYF | TRBJ2-7 | TRBV28
CSATYSGGRGDTQYF | TRBJ2-3 | TRBV29-1
CASSFGTGGAGERFF | TRBJ2-2 | TRBV7-3
CATSDSHSTDTQYF | TRBJ2-3 | TRBV24-1
CASSSPVGGRTDTQYF | TRBJ2-3 | TRBV5-1
CASSVFFRAGATDTQYF | TRBJ2-3 | TRBV19
CASGQENIQYF | TRBJ2-4 | TRBV6-1
CASSIERTMNTEAFF | TRBJ1-1 | TRBV19
CASSLIRGPPSTDTQYF | TRBJ2-3 | TRBV6-6
CARSSPPSGWGYNEQFF | TRBJ2-1 | TRBV11-2
CASSERVTSFNEQFF | TRBJ2-1 | TRBV11-2
CAISESREGRYEQYF | TRBJ2-7 | TRBV10-3
CASSQGSSRTAREKLFF | TRBJ1-4 | TRBV14
CASRGGGGAGTNTEAFF | TRBJ1-1 | TRBV7-9
CASSLRTGVTYEQYF | TRBJ2-7 | TRBV28
CASSLPERGPRPSEDTQYF | TRBJ2-3 | TRBV28
CAWDPGQASYGYTF | TRBJ1-2 | TRBV30
CASSQVVWGRTEAFF | TRBJ1-1 | TRBV4-1
CATSDSNVAGNTGELFF | TRBJ2-2 | TRBV24-1
CASSQGTGAREKLFF | TRBJ1-4 | TRBV4-3
CASSPWTGGDYGYTF | TRBJ1-2 | TRBV5-4
CSARTPNRQELNYGYTF | TRBJ1-2 | TRBV20-1
CSASSLDYGTGDFEQYF | TRBJ2-7 | TRBV20-1
CASSVGSTNEQFF | TRBJ2-1 | TRBV9
CASSLLTGPATNEKLFF | TRBJ1-4 | TRBV5-4
CASSNYRTGTNEKLFF | TRBJ1-4 | TRBV27
CSATPGSTYEQYF | TRBJ2-7 | TRBV20-1
CASSSTSSYNSPLHF | TRBJ1-6 | TRBV7-9
CASSSYPGGRGEPYF | TRBJ2-7 | TRBV27
CASSPRDLGQETQYF | TRBJ2-5 | TRBV7-7
CASSQVGYTEAFF | TRBJ1-1 | TRBV14
CASSTGTGYPDTQYF | TRBJ2-3 | TRBV19
CASSINRMPGTSTDTQYF | TRBJ2-3 | TRBV19
CASGLQTLSWDTGFSTGTQYF | TRBJ2-3 | TRBV12-5
CASSLSLYNEQFF | TRBJ2-1 | TRBV7-3
CASSVAFSGPEAFF | TRBJ1-1 | TRBV9
CASAVARTYEQYF | TRBJ2-7 | TRBV27